Following are 30 T cell receptor beta chains from one sample sequenced in a study of blood T cell repertoires in COVID-19. TCRdb's table, derived via immunoSEQ multiplex PCR, lists solely in-frame clones and lacks some. The data contain roughly 150,000 clones, less than 85% of them singletons. Sequenced sample: peripheral blood. These receptors were collected from an older woman with COVID-19, enrolled during active disease.

The chain is built from TRBV7-2 and TRBJ1-2; TRBD1 agrees at 11 bases. V lost 4 bases and J lost 6; bases outside the gene matches: 7. CDR1 and CDR2 (germline): SGHTA, FQGNSA. CDR3 length: 15 residues. In nucleotides, the CDR3 is TGTGCCAGCAGCTCCGACGGGACAGGGGGTAATGGCTACACCTTC. Amino acids: CASSSDGTGGNGYTF.

The gene calls are TRBV10-3 and TRBJ2-5, with 10 bases matching TRBD1. V shed 2 bases and J 3 bases; nucleotides not matched to a gene: 0. This CDR3 spans 14 amino acids. In germline, CDR1 is ENHRY, CDR2 SYGVKD. CDR3 in amino acids: CAISEGTGEETQYF. The DNA of the CDR3 is TGTGCCATCAGTGAGGGGACAGGGGAAGAGACCCAGTACTTC.

CDR3 region: CASSPSPGQGIGKQFF. The CDR3 nucleotides read TGTGCCAGCAGCCCATCTCCGGGACAGGGCATAGGTAAGCAGTTCTTC. The chain has TRBV7-8 and TRBJ2-1; 9 bases match TRBD1. Trimming took 5 bases from V and 11 from J; bases not matched to a gene: 16. CDR1 and CDR2 (germline): SGHVS, FQNEAQ. CDR3 length: 16 amino acids.

Written as DNA, the CDR3 is TGTGCCAGCAGCTTGGATCCGGCAGGGGAGACCCAGTACTTC. This sequence encodes CASSLDPAGETQYF. The V call is TRBV5-4, the J call TRBJ2-5, with D perhaps TRBD1 (5 bases). CDR1 is SGHNT, CDR2 YYREEE, per germline (reference sequence). The CDR3 totals 14 residues. Deletions cut 0 bases from V and 5 bases from J, with 11 bases between. The variable domain in full, completed from reference TRBV5-4 and TRBJ2-5, reads ETGVTQSPTHLIKTRGQQVTLRCSSQSGHNTVSWYQQALGQGPQFIFQYYREEENGRGNFPPRFSGLQFPNYSSELNVNALELDDSALYLCASSLDPAGETQYFGPGTRLLVL.

This rearrangement joins TRBV24-1 to TRBJ2-2; 8 bases map to TRBD1. V gave up 4 bases and J gave up 4 bases; unmatched junction bases: 7. Germline CDR1 KGHDR, CDR2 SFDVKD. CDR3 length equals 16 residues. CDR3 nucleotide sequence: TGTGCCACCAGTGACACCGTCCAGGGGGCCACCGGGGAGCTGTTTTTT. Its protein product is CATSDTVQGATGELFF.

CDR3 sequence reads: CASSLQAGGYTF. The CDR3 coding sequence is TGTGCCAGCAGCTTACAAGCGGGCGGCTACACCTTC. The chain combines TRBV5-4 with TRBJ1-2; D is uncertain. Per germline, CDR1 SGHNT and CDR2 YYREEE (reference sequence). The germline V and J ends were trimmed by 2 bases and 8 bases, with 10 bases remaining between them. CDR3 size: 12 residues. Full variable domain (remainder filled in from reference TRBV5-4 and TRBJ1-2): ETGVTQSPTHLIKTRGQQVTLRCSSQSGHNTVSWYQQALGQGPQFIFQYYREEENGRGNFPPRFSGLQFPNYSSELNVNALELDDSALYLCASSLQAGGYTFGSGTRLTVV.

The V and J genes are TRBV2 and TRBJ2-4; TRBD1 matches 10 bases. CDR3 size: 18 residues. Germline V CDR1 and CDR2: SNHLY, FYNNEI. The V segment lost 5 bases and the J segment 0 bases; nucleotides outside the gene matches: 10. The CDR3 coding sequence is TGTGCCAGCAGTTTGCTCGGGACAGGGGCAGTAGCCAAAAACATTCAGTACTTC. Protein sequence: CASSLLGTGAVAKNIQYF.

This clone was recorded only once. The chain recombines TRBV6-4 with TRBJ2-1, with 11 bases that match TRBD1. Unmatched junction bases numbered 8, after V lost 0 bases and J lost 10 bases. Per the germline V gene, CDR1 is MRHNA and CDR2 is SNTAGT. The length of the CDR3 is 16 residues. The CDR3 region has the DNA TGTGCCAGCAGTGACTCAGGGGACAGGGGGAAAGGGGAGCAGTTCTTC. Translated: CASSDSGDRGKGEQFF.

The V gene is TRBV24-1, the J gene TRBJ1-5; 7 positions match TRBD1. Trimming at V came to 5 bases and at J to 0 bases, leaving 9 bases not matched to a gene. This CDR3 contains 17 residues. The germline CDR1 and CDR2 sequences are KGHDR and SFDVKD. The CDR3 bases are TGTGCCACCAGTGCCTCAGGGGGAGGCTATAGCAATCAGCCCCAGCATTTT. Translated: CATSASGGGYSNQPQHF.

This clone turned up a few times. V usage is TRBV7-2 and J usage is TRBJ2-3; D is possibly TRBD1 (6 bases). Germline V lookup: CDR1 SGHTA, CDR2 FQGNSA. V was clipped by 6 bases and J by 0 bases, with 16 bases between them. There are 16 residues in the CDR3. CDR3 bases: TGTGCCAGCAGTTCGTTAGGGGGAGTTAGCACAGATACGCAGTATTTT. This translates into CASSSLGGVSTDTQYF.

This rearrangement joins TRBV3-1 (or the pseudogene TRBV3-2) to TRBJ1-1; TRBD1 is a possible D gene (5 bases). Trimming took 4 bases from V and 5 from J, leaving 14 bases between them. Germline V gene lookup returns CDR1 LGHDT and CDR2 YNNKEL (reference sequence). This CDR3 is 14 amino acids long. This CDR3 reads CASSLGRVVTEAFF. In nucleotides, the CDR3 is TGTGCCAGCAGCCTCGGCAGGGTCGTAACTGAAGCTTTCTTT.

The chain combines TRBV4-3 with TRBJ2-6; 9 positions match TRBD1. V lost 0 bases to trimming and J lost 0 bases; unmatched junction nucleotides: 6. This CDR3 is 19 amino acids long. CDR1 and CDR2 (germline): LGHNA, YSLEER. CDR3 bases: TGCGCCAGCAGCCAAGAAGGGACAGGGTTCCCCTCTGGGGCCAACGTCCTGACTTTC. It codes for CASSQEGTGFPSGANVLTF.

The CDR3, as DNA: TGCGCCAGCAGCCATACGGGAGAGTACACCGGGGAGCTGTTTTTT. This gives the protein CASSHTGEYTGELFF. The chain carries TRBV4-3 and TRBJ2-2; the D gene is possibly TRBD2 (6 bases). Trimming removed 3 bases from V and 3 bases from J, with 11 bases in between. Germline CDR1 is LGHNA and CDR2 is YSLEER. CDR3 length equals 15 residues.

V and J are TRBV27 and TRBJ2-2, with D possibly being TRBD2 (7 bases). Germline values: CDR1 MNHEY, CDR2 SMNVEV (reference sequence). The CDR3 covers 19 residues. Deletions cut 3 bases from V and 4 bases from J, with 24 bases between. CDR3 protein: CASSFLGGGGRKVTGELFF. In nucleotides, the CDR3 is TGTGCCAGCAGTTTCTTGGGTGGGGGGGGCAGGAAGGTCACCGGGGAGCTGTTTTTT.

The V and J genes are TRBV5-4 and TRBJ2-2, with D tentatively TRBD1 (7 bases). CDR1 is SGHNT and CDR2 is YYREEE in the germline V gene (reference sequence). This CDR3 comprises 16 residues. Trimming removed 2 bases from V and 6 bases from J, with 17 bases in between. CDR3 nucleotide sequence: TGTGCCAGCAGCTTCCACCGACAGGGAGGATCCGGGGAGCTGTTTTTT. Protein: CASSFHRQGGSGELFF.

V is TRBV6-2 or TRBV6-3 and J is TRBJ2-7; D perhaps matches TRBD1 (5 bases). Germline-derived CDR1 and CDR2 are MNHEY and SVGEGT. Trimming stripped 5 bases from V and 9 bases from J, with 41 bases between. This CDR3 contains 21 residues. CDR3 residues: CASSAVGRFLRAGNHTTGQYF. The CDR3 DNA reads as TGTGCCAGCAGTGCCGTGGGAAGGTTTCTACGAGCAGGGAACCATACTACCGGGCAGTACTTC.

The rearrangement joins TRBV3-1 (or the pseudogene TRBV3-2) to TRBJ2-3, with 8 nucleotides matching TRBD1. Per germline, CDR1 LGHDT and CDR2 YNNKEL (reference sequence). V dropped 5 bases and J dropped 8; count of bases not matched to a gene: 9. This CDR3 has 14 residues. CDR3 in DNA: TGTGCCAGCAGCTACCGGACAGGGAGTATTACGCAGTATTTT. Protein product: CASSYRTGSITQYF.

The V gene is TRBV12-3 or TRBV12-4, the J gene TRBJ1-5, with D possibly TRBD1 on 6 matching bases. The CDR3 has 13 residues. V was shortened by 6 bases and J by 7 bases, with 13 bases between the two germline ends. CDR3 loop: CASSGSGAQPQHF. The CDR3 region has the DNA TGTGCCAGCAGCGGCTCAGGGGCGCAGCCCCAGCATTTT.

This rearrangement joins TRBV10-2 to TRBJ2-1, with D tentatively TRBD2 (5 bases). With 6 bases removed from V and 9 bases from J, the gap between germline ends came to 12 bases. The CDR3 consists of 12 residues. In germline, CDR1 is WSHSY, CDR2 SAAADI. The CDR3 coding sequence is TGCGCCAGCAGCCTTGACTATTCTGAGCAGTTCTTC. Translated, it gives CASSLDYSEQFF.

The genes are TRBV12-3 or TRBV12-4 and TRBJ2-5; a weak D match, TRBD1 (6 bases). CDR3 length: 13 residues. Trimming pared 6 bases from V and 4 bases from J, leaving 12 bases between. CDR3 region: CASSPTGSETQYF. The CDR3 DNA reads as TGTGCCAGCAGCCCCACAGGGTCAGAGACCCAGTACTTC.

The gene calls are TRBV6-1 and TRBJ1-1; tentatively, D is TRBD1 (5 bases). Trimming took 2 bases from V and 4 from J, leaving 17 bases between them. CDR1 and CDR2 from the germline V gene are MNHNS and SASEGT. This CDR3 is built from 16 residues. CDR3 bases: TGTGCCAGCAGTGAACGGGCAGGGCAATGGGGCACTGAAGCTTTCTTT. As protein: CASSERAGQWGTEAFF.

This chain uses TRBV6-5 with TRBJ2-7; 12 nucleotides align to TRBD2. This CDR3 region has 15 residues. From germline, CDR1 is MNHEY and CDR2 SVGAGI. Unmatched junction bases numbered 6, after V lost 7 bases and J lost 2 bases. The CDR3 here is CASTHTSGGTYEQYV. Here the CDR3 DNA reads TGTGCCAGCACCCATACTAGCGGGGGGACCTACGAGCAGTACGTC.

The chain employs TRBV7-3 and TRBJ2-2; 10 bases are a match to TRBD2. V shed 5 bases, J shed 2 bases, and the junction held 2 bases outside the gene matches. The CDR3 totals 15 residues. CDR1 is SGHTA and CDR2 is FQGTGA in the germline V gene. The chain's CDR3 is CASSLAGANTGELFF. CDR3 nucleotides: TGTGCCAGCAGCCTAGCGGGGGCTAACACCGGGGAGCTGTTTTTT. Together with reference TRBV7-3 and TRBJ2-2, the CDR3 gives the full variable domain: GAGVSQTPSNKVTEKGKYVELRCDPISGHTALYWYRQSLGQGPEFLIYFQGTGAADDSGLPNDRFFAVRPEGSVSTLKIQRTERGDSAVYLCASSLAGANTGELFFGEGSRLTVL.

The V gene is TRBV14, the J gene TRBJ2-2; the D is unclear. With 4 bases removed from V and 5 bases from J, the gap between germline ends came to 8 bases. CDR3 size: 13 residues. Germline V gives CDR1 SGHDN, CDR2 FVKESK. CDR3 sequence reads: CASSPRLTGELFF. The CDR3 nucleotides read TGTGCCAGCAGCCCAAGACTTACCGGGGAGCTGTTTTTT.

This clone appeared a few times. The gene calls are TRBV27 and TRBJ2-6, with D unresolved. V dropped 6 bases and J dropped 3 bases, with 12 bases sitting between them. The CDR3 consists of 15 residues. Germline V gene sequence: CDR1 MNHEY, CDR2 SMNVEV (reference sequence). CDR3 nucleotides: TGTGCCAGCAGATCGCTAGGAATTGGGGCCAACGTCCTGACTTTC. Translated: CASRSLGIGANVLTF.

Note on this clone: The sample has other DNA sequences that encode this CDR3 too. The chain links TRBV24-1 to TRBJ1-2; a possible D gene is TRBD1 (5 bases). Germline CDR1 and CDR2: KGHDR and SFDVKD. CDR3 length: 12 amino acids. Trimming shortened V by 9 bases and J by 5 bases, and 12 bases separated the two germline ends. The CDR3 sequence: CATSVGGYGYTF. The CDR3 region has the DNA TGTGCCACCTCGGTGGGGGGTTATGGCTACACCTTC.

V is TRBV29-1 and J is TRBJ1-1, with no clear D. The germline V gene has CDR1 SQVTM and CDR2 ANQGSEA. This CDR3 has 11 residues. The V end lost 8 bases, the J end lost 11 bases, and 18 bases lay between the germline ends. CDR3 sequence reads: CSLKSGDKAFF. For the CDR3, the DNA is TGCAGCTTAAAATCAGGTGACAAGGCTTTCTTT. The variable domain in full, with the rest retrieved from reference TRBV29-1 and TRBJ1-1, is SAVISQKPSRDICQRGTSLTIQCQVDSQVTMMFWYRQQPGQSLTLIATANQGSEATYESGFVIDKFPISRPNLTFSTLTVSNMSPEDSSIYLCSLKSGDKAFFGQGTRLTVV.

The chain carries TRBV28 and TRBJ1-2; D perhaps matches TRBD1 (6 bases). The CDR3 has 14 amino acids. V was shortened by 7 bases and J by 4 bases, with 16 bases between the two germline ends. CDR1 and CDR2 (germline): MDHEN, SYDVKM. The CDR3 region has the DNA TGTGCCAGCAATAGGGGGGGGATGCTCTATGGCTACACCTTC. Its protein is CASNRGGMLYGYTF.

This clone occurred once. The chain links TRBV28 to TRBJ1-3, with 9 bases fitting TRBD1. Germline lookup yields CDR1 MDHEN and CDR2 SYDVKM. Trimming removed 3 bases from V and 1 base from J; junction bases left unmatched: 10. This CDR3 has 18 residues. The CDR3 region has the DNA TGTGCCAGCAGTTTTGGGACAGGGAAGCATAGGTCTGGAAACACCATATATTTT. Amino acid sequence: CASSFGTGKHRSGNTIYF.

This sequence joins TRBV28 and TRBJ2-5, with 8 positions matching TRBD1. CDR1 is MDHEN and CDR2 is SYDVKM in the germline V gene. This CDR3 is built from 15 residues. The ends lost 3 bases at V and 1 base at J; junction bases unmatched: 4. The CDR3 here is CASSFIGQGQETQYF. The CDR3 region has the DNA TGTGCCAGCAGTTTTATCGGACAGGGCCAAGAGACCCAGTACTTC.